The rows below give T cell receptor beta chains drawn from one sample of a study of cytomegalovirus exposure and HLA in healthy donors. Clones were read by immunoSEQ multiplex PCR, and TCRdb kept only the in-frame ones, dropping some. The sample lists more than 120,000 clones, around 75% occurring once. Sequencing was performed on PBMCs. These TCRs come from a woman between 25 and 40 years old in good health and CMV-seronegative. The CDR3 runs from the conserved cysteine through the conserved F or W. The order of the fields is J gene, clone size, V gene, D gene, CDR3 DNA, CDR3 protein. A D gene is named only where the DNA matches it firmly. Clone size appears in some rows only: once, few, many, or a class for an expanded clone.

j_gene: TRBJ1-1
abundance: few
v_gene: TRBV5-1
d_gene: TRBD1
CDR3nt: TGCGCCAGCAGCTGGGACCGACAGGGGACTGAAGCTTTCTTT
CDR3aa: CASSWDRQGTEAFF

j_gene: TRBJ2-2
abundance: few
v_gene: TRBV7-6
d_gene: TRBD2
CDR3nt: TGTGCCAGCAGCTTAGCGGGACTAGCGGTTAACACCGGGGAGCTGTTTTTT
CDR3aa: CASSLAGLAVNTGELFF

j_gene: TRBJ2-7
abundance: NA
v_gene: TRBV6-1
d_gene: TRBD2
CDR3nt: TGTGCCAGCAGTGATTTCGGTAGGGCTAGCGGGACCTACGAGCAGTACTTC
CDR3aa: CASSDFGRASGTYEQYF

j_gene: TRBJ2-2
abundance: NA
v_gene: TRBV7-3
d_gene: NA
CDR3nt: TGTGCCAGCAGCCCGGGACAGAACACCGGGGAGCTGTTTTTT
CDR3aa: CASSPGQNTGELFF

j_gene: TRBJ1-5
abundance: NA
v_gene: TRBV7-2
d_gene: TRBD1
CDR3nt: TGTGCCAGCAGCTCTAGACAGGGGGCCCAGCCCCAGCATTTT
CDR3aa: CASSSRQGAQPQHF

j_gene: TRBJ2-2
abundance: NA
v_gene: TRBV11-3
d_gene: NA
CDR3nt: TGTGCCAGCAGCTTTTCTCTCACCGGGGAGCTGTTTTTT
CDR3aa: CASSFSLTGELFF

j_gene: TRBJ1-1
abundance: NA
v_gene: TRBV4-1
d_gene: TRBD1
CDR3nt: TGCGCCAGCAGCAACGGGACAGGGGCTGGGGGGACTGAAGCTTTCTTT
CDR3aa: CASSNGTGAGGTEAFF

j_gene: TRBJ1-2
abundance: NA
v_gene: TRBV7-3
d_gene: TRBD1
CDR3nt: TGTGCCAGCAGCCCGGGGACAGGGTTTCAGGATGGCTACACCTTC
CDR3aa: CASSPGTGFQDGYTF

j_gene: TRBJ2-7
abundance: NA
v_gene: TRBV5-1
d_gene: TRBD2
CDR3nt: TGCGCCAGCAGCCCCGTCGGGCTAGCGGGTTCCTACGAGCAGTACTTC
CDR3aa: CASSPVGLAGSYEQYF

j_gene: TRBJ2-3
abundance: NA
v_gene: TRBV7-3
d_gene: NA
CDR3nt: TGTGCCAGCAGCCAACTACAGGGAGTAAGAGATACGCAGTATTTT
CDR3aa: CASSQLQGVRDTQYF

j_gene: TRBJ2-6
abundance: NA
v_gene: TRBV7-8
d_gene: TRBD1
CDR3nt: TGTGCCAGCAGCCAAACAGGGGGCGCTGGGGCCAACGTCCTGACTTTC
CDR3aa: CASSQTGGAGANVLTF

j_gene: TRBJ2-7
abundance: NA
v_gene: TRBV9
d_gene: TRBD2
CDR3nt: TGTGCCAGCAGCCCCTCCGGGGCGGGGGGCTCCTACGAGCAGTACTTC
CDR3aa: CASSPSGAGGSYEQYF

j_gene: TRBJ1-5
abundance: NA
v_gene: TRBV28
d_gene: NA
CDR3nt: TGTGCCAGCAGTTCCCAAATAGACAGCCCAACTAATCAGCCCCAGCATTTT
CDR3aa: CASSSQIDSPTNQPQHF

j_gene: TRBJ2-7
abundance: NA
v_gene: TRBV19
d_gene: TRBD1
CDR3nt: TGTGCCAGTAGTCTTTCCCGACAGGGAACTGGCGAGCAGTACTTC
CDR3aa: CASSLSRQGTGEQYF

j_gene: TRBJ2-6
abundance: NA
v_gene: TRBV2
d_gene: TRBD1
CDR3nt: TGTGCCAGCAGGAGACAGGGGATAGTGGCCAACGTCCTGACTTTC
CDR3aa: CASRRQGIVANVLTF

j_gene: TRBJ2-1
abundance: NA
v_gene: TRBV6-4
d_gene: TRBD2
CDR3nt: TGTGCCAGCAGTGTGATGGCGGGGGTACTCAATGAGCAGTTCTTC
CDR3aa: CASSVMAGVLNEQFF

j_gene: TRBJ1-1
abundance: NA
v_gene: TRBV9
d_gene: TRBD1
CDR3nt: TGTGCCAGCAGCGTAGCCTCGGACAGGGCGAACACTGAAGCTTTCTTT
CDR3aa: CASSVASDRANTEAFF

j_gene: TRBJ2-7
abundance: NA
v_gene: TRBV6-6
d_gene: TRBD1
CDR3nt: TGTGCCAGCAGTTTCACGACAGGGACAATTGTGTACGAGCAGTACTTC
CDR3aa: CASSFTTGTIVYEQYF

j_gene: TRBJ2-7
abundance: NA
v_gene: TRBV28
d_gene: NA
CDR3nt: TGTGCCAGCAGGGGGGGACAGAGCTACTCCTACGAGCAGTACTTC
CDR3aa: CASRGGQSYSYEQYF

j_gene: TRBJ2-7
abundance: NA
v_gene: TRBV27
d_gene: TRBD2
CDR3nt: TGTGCCAGCAACTCGGGGGGGGGAGAGCAGTACTTC
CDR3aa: CASNSGGGEQYF

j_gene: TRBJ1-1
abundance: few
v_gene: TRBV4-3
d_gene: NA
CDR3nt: TGCGCCAGCAGCCAAGACCCCGCAGCTGAAGCTTTCTTT
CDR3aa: CASSQDPAAEAFF

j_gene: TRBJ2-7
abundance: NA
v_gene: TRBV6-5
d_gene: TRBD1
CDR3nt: TGTGCCAGCAGCACTACAGGGGGGAATACCTACGAGCAGTACTTC
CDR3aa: CASSTTGGNTYEQYF

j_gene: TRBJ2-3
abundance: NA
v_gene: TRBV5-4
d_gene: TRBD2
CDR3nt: TGTGCCAGCAGACTTAGCGGGGGGGGCCCCCCAGATACGCAGTATTTT
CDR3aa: CASRLSGGGPPDTQYF

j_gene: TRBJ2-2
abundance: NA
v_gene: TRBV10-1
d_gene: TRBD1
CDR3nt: TGCGCCAGCAGGGATACAGGGGCCGGGGAGCTGTTTTTT
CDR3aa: CASRDTGAGELFF

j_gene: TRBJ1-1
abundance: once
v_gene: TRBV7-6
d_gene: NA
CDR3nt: TGTGCCAGCAGCCATTCGATGCCAGGGGTGGGGAACACTGAAGCTTTCTTT
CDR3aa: CASSHSMPGVGNTEAFF

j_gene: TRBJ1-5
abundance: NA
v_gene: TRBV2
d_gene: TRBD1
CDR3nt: TGTGCCAGCTCCGGGACAGGGAGTAGTCAGCCCCAGCATTTT
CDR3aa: CASSGTGSSQPQHF

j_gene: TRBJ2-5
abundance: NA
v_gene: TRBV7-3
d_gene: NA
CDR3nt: TGTGCCAGCAGTAAGGGGGTGGGAGAGACCCAGTACTTC
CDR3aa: CASSKGVGETQYF

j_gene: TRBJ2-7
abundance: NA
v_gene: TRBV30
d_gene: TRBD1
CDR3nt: TGTGCCTGGGACTCGACAGGGGGCGATTACGAGCAGTACTTC
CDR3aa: CAWDSTGGDYEQYF

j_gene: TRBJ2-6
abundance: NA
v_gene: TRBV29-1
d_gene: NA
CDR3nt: TGCAGCGTTTCGGGCTCTGGGGCCAACGTCCTGACTTTC
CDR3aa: CSVSGSGANVLTF

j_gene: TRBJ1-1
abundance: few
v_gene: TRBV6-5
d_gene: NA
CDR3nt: TGTGCCAGCAGTTACGTCGGGACTGAAGCTTTCTTT
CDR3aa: CASSYVGTEAFF

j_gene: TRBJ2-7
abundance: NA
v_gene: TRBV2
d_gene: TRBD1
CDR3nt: TGTGCCAGCTCCCGGACAGGAAACTACGAGCAGTACTTC
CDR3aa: CASSRTGNYEQYF

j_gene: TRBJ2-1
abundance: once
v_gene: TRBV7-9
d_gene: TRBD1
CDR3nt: TGTGCCAGCAGTACCCTCGGGACAGGGGGTTACAATGAGCAGTTCTTC
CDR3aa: CASSTLGTGGYNEQFF

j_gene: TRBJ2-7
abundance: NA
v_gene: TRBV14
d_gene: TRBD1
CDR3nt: TGTGCCAGCAGCCGCCGACAGGGGGCCTACGAGCAGTACTTC
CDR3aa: CASSRRQGAYEQYF

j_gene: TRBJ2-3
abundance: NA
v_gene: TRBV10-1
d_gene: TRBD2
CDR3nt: TGCGCCAGCAGTGAGGGGACTAGCGGGGGCCGTAGCACAGATACGCAGTATTTT
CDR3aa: CASSEGTSGGRSTDTQYF

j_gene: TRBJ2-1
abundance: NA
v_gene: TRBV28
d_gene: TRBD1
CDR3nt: TGTGCCAGCCACCGATCGGTCAGGGGGAGCAATGAGCAGTTCTTC
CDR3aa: CASHRSVRGSNEQFF

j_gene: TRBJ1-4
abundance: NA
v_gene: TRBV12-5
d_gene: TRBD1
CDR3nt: TGTGCTAGTGGTACCGGACAGGGTGGTGAAAAACTGTTTTTT
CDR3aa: CASGTGQGGEKLFF

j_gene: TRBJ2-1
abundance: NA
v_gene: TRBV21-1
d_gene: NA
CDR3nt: TGTGCCAGCAGCAAAGAGGGACTAGCGATTTACAATGAGCAGTTCTTC
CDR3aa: CASSKEGLAIYNEQFF

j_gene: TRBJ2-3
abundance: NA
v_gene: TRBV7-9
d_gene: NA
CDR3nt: TGTGCCAGCAGAGGTGGGGGGTACGACTATAGCACGCAGTATTTT
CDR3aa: CASRGGGYDYSTQYF

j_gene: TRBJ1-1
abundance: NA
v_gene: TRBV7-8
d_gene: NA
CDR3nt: TGTGCCAGCAGCGCGGACAGACTCGGGACTGAAGCTTTCTTT
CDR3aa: CASSADRLGTEAFF

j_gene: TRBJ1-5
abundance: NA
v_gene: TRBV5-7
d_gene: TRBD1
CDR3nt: TGTGCCAGCAGCCCGGACAGGGATCCAAATCAGCCCCAGCATTTT
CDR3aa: CASSPDRDPNQPQHF

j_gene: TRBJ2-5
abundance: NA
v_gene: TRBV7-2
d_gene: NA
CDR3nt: TGTGCCAGCAGCTTAGTTGGGCAGTGGGAGACCCAGTACTTC
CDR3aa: CASSLVGQWETQYF

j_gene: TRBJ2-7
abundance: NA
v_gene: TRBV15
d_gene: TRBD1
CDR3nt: TGTGCCACCAGCAGAGAAGGGACAGGGGACTACGAGCAGTACTTC
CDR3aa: CATSREGTGDYEQYF

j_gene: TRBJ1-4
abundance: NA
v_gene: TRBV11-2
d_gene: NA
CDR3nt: TGTGCCAGCAGCTTACGACAAGCAAATGAAAAACTGTTTTTT
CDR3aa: CASSLRQANEKLFF

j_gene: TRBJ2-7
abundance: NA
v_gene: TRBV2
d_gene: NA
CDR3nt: TGTGCCAGCAGTTTCAACAGGGTTAATAACTACGAGCAGTACTTC
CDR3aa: CASSFNRVNNYEQYF

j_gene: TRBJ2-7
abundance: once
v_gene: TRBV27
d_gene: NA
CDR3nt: TGTGCCAGCAGATACAGCGGGTCCCCACACGACGAGCAGTACTTC
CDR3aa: CASRYSGSPHDEQYF

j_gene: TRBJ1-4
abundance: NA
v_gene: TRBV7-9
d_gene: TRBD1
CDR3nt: TGTGCCAGCAGCGTAGTCACCTCAGGGGGCAGAGTCGAAAAACTGTTTTTT
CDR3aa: CASSVVTSGGRVEKLFF

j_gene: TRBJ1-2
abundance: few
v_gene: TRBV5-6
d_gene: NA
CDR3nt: TGTGCCAGCAGCTTGGCGAACTATGGCTACACCTTC
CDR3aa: CASSLANYGYTF

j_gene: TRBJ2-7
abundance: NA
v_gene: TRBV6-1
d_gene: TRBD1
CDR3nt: TGTGCCAGCAGTGAAGGGACAGGAAATCCCTACGAGCAGTACTTC
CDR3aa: CASSEGTGNPYEQYF

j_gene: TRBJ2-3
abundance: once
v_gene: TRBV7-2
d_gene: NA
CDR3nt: TGTGCCAGCAGCTTAGCGCAGGGGAGAGATACGCAGTATTTT
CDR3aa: CASSLAQGRDTQYF

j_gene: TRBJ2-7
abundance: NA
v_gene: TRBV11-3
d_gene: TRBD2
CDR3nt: TGTGCCAGCAGCTTATCCCTAGCGGGAGGCGAGCAGTACTTC
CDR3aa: CASSLSLAGGEQYF

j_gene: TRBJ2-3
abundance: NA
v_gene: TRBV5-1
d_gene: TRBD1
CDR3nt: TGCGCCAGCAGCGCGGGGACAGGGGGTTGGGATACGCAGTATTTT
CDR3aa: CASSAGTGGWDTQYF